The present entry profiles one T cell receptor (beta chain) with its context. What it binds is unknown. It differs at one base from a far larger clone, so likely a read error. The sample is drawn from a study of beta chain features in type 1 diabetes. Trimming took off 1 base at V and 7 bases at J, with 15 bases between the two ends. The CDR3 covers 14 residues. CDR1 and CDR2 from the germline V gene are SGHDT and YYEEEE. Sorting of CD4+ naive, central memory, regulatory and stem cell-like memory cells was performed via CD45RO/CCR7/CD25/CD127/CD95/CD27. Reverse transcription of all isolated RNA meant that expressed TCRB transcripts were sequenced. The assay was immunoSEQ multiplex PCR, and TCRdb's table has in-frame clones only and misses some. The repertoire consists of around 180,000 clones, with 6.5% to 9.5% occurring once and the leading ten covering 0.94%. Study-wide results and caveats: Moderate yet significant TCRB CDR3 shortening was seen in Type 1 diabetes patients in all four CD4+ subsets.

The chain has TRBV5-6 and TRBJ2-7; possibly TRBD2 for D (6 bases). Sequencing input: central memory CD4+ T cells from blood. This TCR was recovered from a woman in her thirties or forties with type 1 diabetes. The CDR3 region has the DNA TGTGCCAGCAGCTTGACGGGAGATGGAGAAGAGCAGTACTTC. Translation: CASSLTGDGEEQYF.